These 5 T cell receptor beta chains originate from one sample sequenced in a study of memory CD4+ T cells and cytomegalovirus serostatus. Some clones are missing from TCRdb's copy, which holds only in-frame ones; the method was immunoSEQ multiplex PCR. The sample has nearly 60,000 clones, 80% to 90% seen once; the top ten hold around 1%. The sort gate was single viable CD3+CD4+CD8-CD45RO+ cells for memory CD4+ T cells. Sequencing was done on a sample of memory CD4+ T cells from blood. These TCRs come from an adult in good health and CMV-seronegative.

The rearrangement uses TRBV5-4 and TRBJ2-2, with D unclear. Germline V gene lookup returns CDR1 SGHNT and CDR2 YYREEE (reference sequence). V lost 1 base and J 6 bases, leaving 10 bases between the germline ends. The CDR3 runs to 14 residues. The chain's CDR3 is CASSLNGWPGELFF. In DNA form, the CDR3 reads TGTGCCAGCAGCTTGAATGGTTGGCCCGGGGAGCTGTTTTTT.

Only a few counts were recorded for this clone. V is TRBV6-1 and J is TRBJ2-3; D might be TRBD2 (6 bases). This CDR3 contains 15 residues. Germline CDR1 MNHNS, CDR2 SASEGT. V was pared by 2 bases and J by 3 bases, with 12 bases between. The DNA of the CDR3 is TGTGCCAGCAGTGAACAATGGAGGGGAACAGATACGCAGTATTTT. Protein sequence: CASSEQWRGTDTQYF.

CDR3 in amino acids: CASSFPTSGEQFF. As DNA, the CDR3 is TGTGCCAGCAGCTTCCCGACTAGCGGTGAGCAGTTCTTC. V usage is TRBV7-2 and J usage is TRBJ2-1; TRBD2 matches 9 bases. Germline lookup yields CDR1 SGHTA and CDR2 FQGNSA. This CDR3 has 13 residues. V gave up 3 bases and J gave up 9 bases; unmatched junction bases: 3.

This clone was seen just once. The chain links TRBV7-2 to TRBJ2-3; D is perhaps TRBD2 (5 bases). CDR3 length: 14 residues. The V gene lost 5 bases and the J gene lost 8 bases, with 17 bases spanning the gap. In germline, CDR1 is SGHTA, CDR2 FQGNSA. The CDR3 reads CASSPDGNIGTQYF. In DNA, the CDR3 is TGTGCCAGCAGCCCCGACGGGAATATCGGTACGCAGTATTTT.

The V gene is TRBV11-3, the J gene TRBJ2-1, with D perhaps TRBD1 (6 bases). There are 15 residues in the CDR3. Trimming stripped 4 bases from V and 0 bases from J, with 10 bases between. Per germline, CDR1 SGHNT and CDR2 YENEEA. The CDR3 protein is CASSSGQRSYNEQFF. The DNA of the CDR3 is TGTGCCAGCAGCTCCGGACAGCGCTCCTACAATGAGCAGTTCTTC. The whole variable domain, remainder taken from reference TRBV11-3 and TRBJ2-1, is EAGVVQSPRYKIIEKKQPVAFWCNPISGHNTLYWYLQNLGQGPELLIRYENEEAVDDSQLPKDRFSAERLKGVDSTLKIQPAELGDSAVYLCASSSGQRSYNEQFFGPGTRLTVL.